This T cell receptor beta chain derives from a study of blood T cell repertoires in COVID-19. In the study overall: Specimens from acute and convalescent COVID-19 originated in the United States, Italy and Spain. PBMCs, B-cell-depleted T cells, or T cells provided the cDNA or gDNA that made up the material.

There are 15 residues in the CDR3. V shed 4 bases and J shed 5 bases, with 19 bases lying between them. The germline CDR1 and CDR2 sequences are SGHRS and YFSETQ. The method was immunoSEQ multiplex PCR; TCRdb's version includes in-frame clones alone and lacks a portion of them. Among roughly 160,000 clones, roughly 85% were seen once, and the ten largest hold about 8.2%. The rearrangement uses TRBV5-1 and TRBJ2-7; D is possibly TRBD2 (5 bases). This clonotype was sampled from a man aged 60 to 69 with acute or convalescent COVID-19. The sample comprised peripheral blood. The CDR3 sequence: CASSPSTGYSDEQYF. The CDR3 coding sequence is TGCGCCAGCAGCCCCTCGACGGGGTACAGCGACGAGCAGTACTTC.